Presented here are 13 T cell receptor beta chains from one specimen sequenced in a study of blood T cell repertoires in COVID-19. Using immunoSEQ multiplex PCR, the repertoire was profiled, and TCRdb retains in-frame clones only, with some absent. This sample has a few hundred thousand clones; around 85% occur once, and the top ten carry roughly a sixth. The sequenced material came from PBMCs or T cells enriched from blood (not recorded which). The receptors stem from a man aged 35 to 55 who had recovered from COVID-19.

The chain carries TRBV7-8 and TRBJ2-1, with 7 bases identical to TRBD2. CDR3 size: 15 residues. V dropped 5 bases and J dropped 0; count of bases not matched to a gene: 4. The germline V gene has CDR1 SGHVS and CDR2 FQNEAQ. CDR3 protein: CASSPSGGSYNEQFF. The CDR3 DNA sequence: TGTGCCAGCAGCCCTAGCGGAGGCTCCTACAATGAGCAGTTCTTC.

The chain joins TRBV7-9 to TRBJ2-3, with 8 bases identical to TRBD2. The CDR3 covers 18 residues. CDR1 and CDR2 from the germline V gene are SEHNR and FQNEAQ (reference sequence). Trimming at V came to 7 bases and at J to 0 bases, leaving 15 bases not matched to a gene. The CDR3 protein is CASTIPMPSGSSTDTQYF. The CDR3 coding sequence is TGTGCCAGCACCATTCCTATGCCGAGCGGGAGTAGCACAGATACGCAGTATTTT.

This sequence joins TRBV25-1 and TRBJ2-7, with a possible D match to TRBD2 (5 bases). V shed 4 bases and J shed 2 bases, with 12 bases lying between them. Per germline, CDR1 MGHDK and CDR2 SYGVNS. This CDR3 region has 14 residues. CDR3 DNA: TGTGCCAGCAGTGTTGATGGAGGTGCCTACGAGCAGTACTTC. Its translation: CASSVDGGAYEQYF.

The chain is built from TRBV19 and TRBJ2-7; 8 nucleotides match TRBD1. The J segment lost 4 bases and the V segment lost 6 bases, leaving 8 bases of the junction unmatched. The CDR3 extends over 14 amino acids. Germline V CDR1 and CDR2: LNHDA, SQIVND (reference sequence). The CDR3 is CASSPQGAPYEQYF. DNA for the CDR3: TGTGCCAGTAGCCCCCAGGGGGCGCCTTACGAGCAGTACTTC.

This chain connects TRBV5-1 to TRBJ1-5; no definite D call. The CDR3 runs to 15 residues. The V gene's germline CDR1 is SGHRS and CDR2 YFSETQ. Deletions cut 0 bases from V and 0 bases from J, with 7 bases between. CDR3 nucleotides: TGCGCCAGCAGCTTGGTCGGTAATAGCAATCAGCCCCAGCATTTT. The encoded protein is CASSLVGNSNQPQHF. Full variable domain (remainder filled in from reference TRBV5-1 and TRBJ1-5): KAGVTQTPRYLIKTRGQQVTLSCSPISGHRSVSWYQQTPGQGLQFLFEYFSETQRNKGNFPGRFSGRQFSNSRSEMNVSTLELGDSALYLCASSLVGNSNQPQHFGDGTRLSIL.

The chain links TRBV6-1 to TRBJ2-7, with 7 nucleotides matching TRBD1. This CDR3 spans 14 amino acids. Trimming cost V 3 bases and J 4 bases; bases outside gene matches: 6. Per germline, CDR1 MNHNS and CDR2 SASEGT. CDR3 bases: TGTGCCAGCAGTGACACTTCGACAGGGTACGAGCAGTACTTC. Residues: CASSDTSTGYEQYF.

The rearrangement uses TRBV11-2 and TRBJ1-1, with D uncertain. V was cut by 0 bases and J by 9 bases, with 11 bases left in between. Germline values: CDR1 SGHAT, CDR2 FQNNGV. The length of the CDR3 is 13 residues. Here the CDR3 reads CASSLDLRHQAFF. In nucleotides, the CDR3 is TGTGCCAGCAGCTTAGACCTCAGACATCAAGCTTTCTTT.

The chain uses TRBV7-9 and TRBJ1-4; 7 bases are shared with TRBD1. V gave up 4 bases and J gave up 10 bases; unmatched junction bases: 12. The germline V gene encodes CDR1 SEHNR and CDR2 FQNEAQ (reference sequence). CDR3 length: 15 amino acids. The DNA of the CDR3 is TGTGCCAGCAGCTCCCCTAATTTAGACAGGGTAAAACTGTTTTTT. Residues: CASSSPNLDRVKLFF.

The chain has TRBV4-1 and TRBJ1-5; 7 positions agree with TRBD1. V was clipped by 3 bases and J by 7 bases; unmatched bases: 6. CDR3 length: 14 amino acids. Per germline, CDR1 MGHRA and CDR2 YSYEKL. CDR3 DNA: TGCGCCAGCAGCCATGAGACAGGGAACCAGCCCCAGCATTTT. Its translation: CASSHETGNQPQHF.

The V call is TRBV3-1 (or the pseudogene TRBV3-2), the J call TRBJ1-2, with 8 bases fitting TRBD1. The V gene's germline CDR1 is LGHDT and CDR2 YNNKEL (reference sequence). This CDR3 spans 14 amino acids. The junction had 7 bases not matched to a gene; V was cut back by 5 bases and J by 5 bases. CDR3 sequence (DNA): TGTGCCAGCAGCTTATCGACAGGGGTTTATGGCTACACCTTC. This gives the protein CASSLSTGVYGYTF.

This clone was detected only a few times. The CDR3 DNA reads TGTGCCAGCAGTTTGTCCCCAGACACCCACGAGCAGTACTTC. Protein product: CASSLSPDTHEQYF. The chain combines TRBV28 with TRBJ2-7; D gene uncertain. Germline CDR1 MDHEN, CDR2 SYDVKM. The CDR3 has 14 residues. Trimming left V 3 bases short and J 5 bases short, with 14 bases between.

This clone was seen only once. This chain uses TRBV19 with TRBJ1-4, with TRBD1 identical over 8 bases. The CDR3 runs to 16 residues. CDR1 is LNHDA, CDR2 SQIVND, per germline (reference sequence). Trimming took 3 bases from V and 0 from J; bases not matched to a gene: 3. Written as DNA, the CDR3 is TGTGCCAGTAGTATGGGACAGGCATCAACTAATGAAAAACTGTTTTTT. Residues: CASSMGQASTNEKLFF.

The chain uses TRBV4-3 and TRBJ1-1; D unclear. Trimming stripped 2 bases from V and 3 bases from J, with 13 bases between. The CDR3 extends over 15 amino acids. CDR1 LGHNA and CDR2 YSLEER come from the germline V gene. The CDR3 protein is CASSQLGQLYTEAFF. CDR3 nucleotide sequence: TGCGCCAGCAGCCAATTGGGCCAGTTGTACACTGAAGCTTTCTTT.